This T cell receptor beta chain comes out of a study of T cells in Graves' hyperthyroidism and ophthalmopathy. Study information: The initial diagnosis was the point when peripheral blood was collected, ahead of any treatment.

Patients between 18 and 65 years old had hyperthyroidism, newly diagnosed and lasting under 2 months. Pregnant or lactating patients were excluded, as were those with uncontrolled infection or other autoimmune disease. This CDR3 has 13 amino acids. V lost 4 bases and J 4 bases, leaving 10 bases between the germline ends. The germline V gene encodes CDR1 SGHVS and CDR2 FQNEAQ. Amplification of TCR beta CDR3 regions was performed using RNA transcripts as template. The TCR CDR3 was amplified in a first-round RT-PCR using the HTBI primer set. From the multiplex PCR reads, TCRdb called clonotypes with MiXCR, one entry per CDR3 protein. The table has about 400,000 distinct CDR3 sequences, 15% to 17% seen once.

V gene TRBV7-8 combines with J gene TRBJ2-5; D gene ambiguous. The specimen was blood. The receptor was isolated from a woman younger than 35 with Graves' hyperthyroidism. CDR3 sequence: CASSSNLRETQYF. The CDR3 DNA is TGTGCCAGCAGCTCTAACTTGAGAGAGACCCAGTACTTC.